This T cell receptor (beta chain) was identified during a study of shared clonotypes between healthy human individuals. Overall study results and limits: Blood alone was sampled, and tissue repertoires likely differ. Rarefaction analysis demonstrated incomplete sorted-subset sequencing notwithstanding large depth.

The CDR3 runs 14 residues. The trim removed 8 bases at V and 5 bases at J, leaving 12 bases unmatched. CDR1 and CDR2 from the germline V gene are SGHTA and FQGNSA. Notes on this clone: What it binds is not known.

The data were produced by immunoSEQ multiplex PCR, yet TCRdb's version contains in-frame clones alone and is incomplete. Of more than 400,000 clones listed, roughly 95% were seen once; the top ten hold approximately 0.06%. Material: naive CD4+ T cells sorted from blood. Subset noted: CD45RA+ positively selected. The clonotype originates from a woman in her twenties or thirties in good health. This chain uses TRBV7-2 with TRBJ2-7; TRBD2 agrees at 7 bases. Here the CDR3 reads CASRPGGSRHEQYF. In DNA, the CDR3 is TGTGCCAGCCGCCCAGGCGGGAGTAGACACGAGCAGTACTTC.